Listed here are 9 T cell receptor beta chains from one sample, sequenced in a study of T cell responses to AZD1222 COVID-19 vaccine. Sequencing was performed with immunoSEQ multiplex PCR; in TCRdb, only in-frame clones are kept and a portion is missing. The sample has about 120,000 clones; around 90% are singletons. Sequencing used peripheral blood, obtained on day 0 of MenACWY control vaccination. All receptors derive from an adult in good health.

This chain links TRBV6-5 with TRBJ1-5; D is perhaps TRBD1 (5 bases). V lost 7 bases and J 4 bases, leaving 11 bases between the germline ends. The CDR3 covers 13 residues. Germline CDR1 reads MNHEY; CDR2 reads SVGAGI. CDR3 in amino acids: CASKGRVNQPQHF. The DNA of the CDR3 is TGTGCCAGCAAGGGCAGGGTTAATCAGCCCCAGCATTTT.

The gene calls are TRBV5-1 and TRBJ1-1; D is ambiguous. Trimming removed 5 bases at V and 1 base at J, with 15 bases between. This CDR3 comprises 15 residues. Germline V lookup: CDR1 SGHRS, CDR2 YFSETQ. The CDR3 loop reads CASREVGWPNTEAFF. CDR3 coding DNA: TGCGCCAGCAGGGAGGTCGGGTGGCCGAACACTGAAGCTTTCTTT.

The CDR3 sequence: CASSLATGAPHGYTF. CDR3 nucleotide sequence: TGTGCCAGCAGCTTGGCTACAGGGGCGCCCCATGGCTACACCTTC. V gene TRBV5-5 combines with J gene TRBJ1-2; 7 bases are a match to TRBD1. V shed 0 bases, J shed 6 bases, and the junction held 8 bases outside the gene matches. Germline CDR1 reads SGHKS; CDR2 reads YYEKEE (reference sequence). This CDR3 is 15 amino acids long.

The chain carries TRBV29-1 and TRBJ1-1; D may be TRBD1 (5 bases). Trimming removed 2 bases from V and 1 base from J, with 11 bases in between. Per the germline V gene, CDR1 is SQVTM and CDR2 is ANQGSEA. The CDR3 runs 14 residues. CDR3 protein: CSVEWGFGNTEAFF. For the CDR3, the DNA is TGCAGCGTTGAATGGGGGTTCGGGAACACTGAAGCTTTCTTT.

This sequence joins TRBV24-1 and TRBJ2-6; 8 bases line up with TRBD1. CDR1 is KGHDR and CDR2 is SFDVKD in the germline V gene. The CDR3 is 14 residues long. V was clipped by 10 bases and J by 1 base; unmatched bases: 2. This CDR3 reads CATQGASGANVLTF. The CDR3, as DNA: TGTGCCACGCAGGGGGCGTCTGGGGCCAACGTCCTGACTTTC.

The chain carries TRBV14 and TRBJ1-3; D is unresolved. Germline V gene data show CDR1 as SGHDN and CDR2 as FVKESK. The CDR3 totals 15 residues. V was trimmed by 4 bases and J by 4 bases, leaving 14 bases between them. CDR3 in DNA: TGTGCCAGCAGCCGAGATCGGGTAGAAGGAAACACCATATATTTT. The encoded protein is CASSRDRVEGNTIYF.

This clone was observed once. The rearrangement uses TRBV4-1 and TRBJ2-4; 12 bases are a match to TRBD2. The CDR3 length is 17 residues. Germline V gene sequence: CDR1 MGHRA, CDR2 YSYEKL. V shed 4 bases and J 8 bases; nucleotides not matched to a gene: 12. The CDR3 reads CASSLRETSGSGDIQYF. As DNA, the CDR3 is TGCGCCAGCAGCCTCCGTGAGACTAGCGGGAGTGGGGACATTCAGTACTTC.

The J gene is TRBJ2-7, the V gene TRBV27; TRBD1 matches at 9 bases. The CDR3 is 16 amino acids. Germline loops: CDR1 MNHEY, CDR2 SMNVEV (reference sequence). J was trimmed by 1 base and V by 2 bases; bases with no gene match: 6. CDR3 in DNA: TGTGCCAGCAGTTTACTAGGGACAGGGAAATCCTACGAGCAGTACTTC. Its protein is CASSLLGTGKSYEQYF.

The V call is TRBV9, the J call TRBJ2-3; D not certain. The CDR3 is 15 amino acids. V lost 0 bases, J lost 2 bases, and 10 bases lay in between. Germline-derived CDR1 and CDR2 are SGDLS and YYNGEE. CDR3 in amino acids: CASSVASSPTDTQYF. The CDR3 region has the DNA TGTGCCAGCAGCGTAGCCTCCTCTCCCACAGATACGCAGTATTTT.